Presented here are 26 T cell receptor beta chains from one specimen sequenced in a study of T cells in Graves' hyperthyroidism and ophthalmopathy. RNA transcripts yielded amplified TCR beta CDR3 regions. With the HTBI primer set, the TCR CDR3 went through a first round of RT-PCR. TCRdb re-derived calls from the multiplex PCR reads in MiXCR, one entry per CDR3 protein. This sample has some 740,000 distinct CDR3 sequences; around 13% occur once, and the top ten carry 10% to 13%. Sequenced: blood. The source is a woman aged 18-29 years with Graves' hyperthyroidism.

The rearrangement links TRBV29-1 to TRBJ2-3; TRBD1 aligns across 8 bases. The CDR3 is 15 amino acids. The junction had 7 bases not matched to a gene; V was cut back by 5 bases and J by 0 bases. Germline V gene lookup returns CDR1 SQVTM and CDR2 ANQGSEA. CDR3 in DNA: TGCAGCGTTTCCCACAGGGGGACTAGCACAGATACGCAGTATTTT. This encodes CSVSHRGTSTDTQYF.

V gene TRBV2 combines with J gene TRBJ1-1; D not resolved. V was trimmed by 11 bases and J by 0 bases, leaving 16 bases between them. The CDR3 covers 14 residues. The germline V gene has CDR1 SNHLY and CDR2 FYNNEI. CDR3 in DNA: TGTGCCGGAACCGTGACGGAACTGAACACTGAAGCTTTCTTT. It yields the protein CAGTVTELNTEAFF.

This clonotype appeared many times. The chain employs TRBV3-1 and TRBJ2-5, with 14 bases matching TRBD2. The germline CDR1 and CDR2 sequences are LGHDT and YNNKEL (reference sequence). V was clipped by 5 bases and J by 4 bases; unmatched bases: 6. The CDR3 loop spans 16 amino acids. The CDR3 DNA follows: TGTGCCAGCAGCATCCCGGGACTAGCGGGAGTAGAGACCCAGTACTTC. Amino acids: CASSIPGLAGVETQYF.

This clonotype showed up many times. The CDR3 nucleotides read TGTGCCAGCAGCTCGGGGCAGACTCAATGGGATGGCTACACCTTC. It is translated as CASSSGQTQWDGYTF. The gene calls are TRBV6-1 and TRBJ1-2; TRBD1 is a possible D gene (5 bases). Germline-derived CDR1 and CDR2 are MNHNS and SASEGT. The ends were cut back, 6 bases at V and 6 bases at J, with 20 bases in the middle. The CDR3 covers 15 residues.

This clonotype was recorded at least ten times. The rearrangement joins TRBV28 to TRBJ2-7; D is perhaps TRBD1 (6 bases). The germline V gene has CDR1 MDHEN and CDR2 SYDVKM. V was trimmed by 6 bases and J by 5 bases, leaving 11 bases between them. The CDR3 contains 12 residues. In DNA form, the CDR3 reads TGTGCCAGCAGCACAGGGCCCCACGAGCAGTACTTC. It is translated as CASSTGPHEQYF.

There are a few counts of this clonotype. The chain joins TRBV27 to TRBJ2-7; D tentatively reads TRBD1 or TRBD2 (6 bases each). Per the germline V gene, CDR1 is MNHEY and CDR2 is SMNVEV (reference sequence). The CDR3 length is 13 residues. Trimming pared 5 bases from V and 6 bases from J, leaving 14 bases between. The chain's CDR3 is CASSRAGDFEQYF. Written as DNA, the CDR3 is TGTGCCAGCAGTCGAGCAGGGGACTTCGAGCAGTACTTC.

This clonotype was found many times. V and J are TRBV7-8 and TRBJ2-3; 8 nucleotides agree with TRBD1. This CDR3 is built from 13 residues. CDR1 is SGHVS, CDR2 FQNEAQ, per germline. The junction had 5 bases not matched to a gene; V was cut back by 11 bases and J by 1 base. The CDR3 DNA reads as TGTGCCCTGGGGGGACAGGGCACAGATACGCAGTATTTT. It codes for CALGGQGTDTQYF.

This sequence joins TRBV28 and TRBJ1-5; maybe TRBD1 (6 bases). The germline CDR1 and CDR2 sequences are MDHEN and SYDVKM. This CDR3 contains 14 residues. V was shortened by 3 bases and J by 7 bases, with 13 bases between the two germline ends. This chain's CDR3 is CASSFFNRAQPQHF. In nucleotides, the CDR3 is TGTGCCAGCAGTTTTTTTAACAGGGCACAGCCCCAGCATTTT.

This clonotype was counted between two and nine times. The chain joins TRBV14 to TRBJ1-1, with TRBD1 matching over 8 bases. Trimming removed 2 bases from V and 0 bases from J; junction bases left unmatched: 5. The CDR3 totals 16 residues. CDR1 is SGHDN and CDR2 is FVKESK in the germline V gene. DNA for the CDR3: TGTGCCAGCAGCCAATACGGGACAGGCTTGAACACTGAAGCTTTCTTT. It translates to CASSQYGTGLNTEAFF.

This clonotype was picked up a small number of times. The gene calls are TRBV7-2 and TRBJ1-5; D might be TRBD1 (5 bases). Germline CDR1 SGHTA, CDR2 FQGNSA. The V and J ends lost 1 base and 7 bases respectively, with 8 bases between them. The CDR3 consists of 13 residues. The CDR3 sequence: CASSLGGEQPQHF. For the CDR3, the DNA is TGTGCCAGCAGCTTAGGGGGGGAGCAGCCCCAGCATTTT.

This clonotype has just a few counts. The gene calls are TRBV20-1 and TRBJ1-3, with 8 bases fitting TRBD1. Germline-derived CDR1 and CDR2 are DFQATT and SNEGSKA (reference sequence). This CDR3 contains 15 residues. The trim removed 3 bases at V and 4 bases at J, leaving 8 bases unmatched. CDR3 coding DNA: TGCAGTGCTAGCCCCGAGACAGGGGCCGGAAACACCATATATTTT. It yields the protein CSASPETGAGNTIYF.

J is TRBJ1-1 and V is TRBV20-1; TRBD1 matches 12 bases. CDR1 DFQATT and CDR2 SNEGSKA come from the germline V gene (reference sequence). The CDR3 runs to 15 residues. Trimming removed 5 bases from V and 7 bases from J; junction bases left unmatched: 11. The CDR3 DNA is TGCAGTGCTCACGGGGGGGGACAGGGGGCTGGTGAAGCTTTCTTT. Translation gives CSAHGGGQGAGEAFF.

This chain connects TRBV19 to TRBJ2-1; TRBD2 matches at 7 bases. CDR1 and CDR2 (germline): LNHDA, SQIVND (reference sequence). The CDR3 consists of 15 residues. After removal of 5 bases from V and 2 bases from J, the junction contained 6 bases not matched to a gene. In DNA, the CDR3 is TGTGCCAGTAGTTCTGTAGCGGGTCCCTACAATGAGCAGTTCTTC. Amino acid sequence: CASSSVAGPYNEQFF. The whole variable domain, remainder taken from reference TRBV19 and TRBJ2-1, is DGGITQSPKYLFRKEGQNVTLSCEQNLNHDAMYWYRQDPGQGLRLIYYSQIVNDFQKGDIAEGYSVSREKKESFPLTVTSAQKNPTAFYLCASSSVAGPYNEQFFGPGTRLTVL.

The V call is TRBV6-1, the J call TRBJ2-7, with D perhaps TRBD2 (6 bases). Deletions cut 5 bases from V and 1 base from J, with 15 bases between. Germline V CDR1 and CDR2: MNHNS, SASEGT. The length of the CDR3 is 15 residues. The CDR3 coding sequence is TGTGCCAGCAGTAGCCCGGGACTCCTTTCCTACGAGCAGTACTTC. This codes for CASSSPGLLSYEQYF.

The chain carries TRBV12-3 or TRBV12-4 and TRBJ2-1, with no clear D. The CDR3 has 14 residues. V was cut by 6 bases and J by 6 bases, with 15 bases left in between. This CDR3 reads CASRLYEAPNEQFF. CDR3 DNA: TGTGCCAGCAGACTCTATGAGGCTCCCAATGAGCAGTTCTTC.

J is TRBJ2-1 and V is TRBV14; D possibly corresponds to TRBD2 (5 bases). This CDR3 has 14 residues. With 0 bases removed from V and 8 bases from J, the gap between germline ends came to 11 bases. CDR1 and CDR2 (germline): SGHDN, FVKESK. CDR3: CASSQEDSTDEQFF. The CDR3 bases are TGTGCCAGCAGCCAAGAGGACTCCACCGATGAGCAGTTCTTC.

This clonotype was counted many times. The genes are TRBV28 and TRBJ2-7; D is undetermined. This CDR3 has 14 amino acids. CDR1 is MDHEN, CDR2 SYDVKM, per germline. The ends were cut back, 3 bases at V and 3 bases at J, with 12 bases in the middle. CDR3 protein: CASSFSSILYEQYF. The CDR3 nucleotides are TGTGCCAGCAGTTTCTCTTCCATCCTCTACGAGCAGTACTTC.

This clonotype was recorded a few times. This chain links TRBV9 with TRBJ2-1, with 11 positions matching TRBD1. CDR3 size: 16 residues. After removal of 1 base from V and 10 bases from J, the junction contained 10 bases not matched to a gene. CDR1 SGDLS and CDR2 YYNGEE come from the germline V gene. In DNA form, the CDR3 reads TGTGCCAGCAGCGTACCGGGACAGGGGGGTGAGGGGGAGCAGTTCTTC. Translated, it gives CASSVPGQGGEGEQFF. Complete variable domain (other parts from reference TRBV9 and TRBJ2-1): DSGVTQTPKHLITATGQRVTLRCSPRSGDLSVYWYQQSLDQGLQFLIQYYNGEERAKGNILERFSAQQFPDLHSELNLSSLELGDSALYFCASSVPGQGGEGEQFFGPGTRLTVL.

The CDR3 region is CATRDSKTGELFF. In DNA form, the CDR3 reads TGTGCCACCCGGGACTCAAAGACCGGGGAGCTGTTTTTT. The V gene is TRBV15, the J gene TRBJ2-2, with D possibly being TRBD2 (6 bases). Per germline, CDR1 LNHNV and CDR2 YYDKDF (reference sequence). V dropped 8 bases and J dropped 5 bases, with 12 bases sitting between them. CDR3 length: 13 residues.

As DNA, the CDR3 is TGTGCCAGCAGCTTACAGACAGTCAGCTCCTACAATGAGCAGTTCTTC. Translated: CASSLQTVSSYNEQFF. The rearrangement joins TRBV7-2 to TRBJ2-1, with D possibly being TRBD1 (5 bases). CDR1 is SGHTA and CDR2 is FQGNSA in the germline V gene. The V end lost 2 bases, the J end lost 0 bases, and 11 bases lay between the germline ends. The CDR3 length is 16 residues.

There are a few counts of this clonotype. The chain uses TRBV24-1 and TRBJ1-5; 9 nucleotides align to TRBD1. CDR3 length: 22 residues. J gave up 3 bases and V 0 bases, and 20 bases lay outside the gene matches. CDR1 and CDR2 from the germline V gene are KGHDR and SFDVKD. CDR3 sequence (DNA): TGTGCCACCAGTGATTTGGCCGCTTACGAACAGGGGGCGAGGAACCCCAATCAGCCCCAGCATTTT. Protein sequence: CATSDLAAYEQGARNPNQPQHF.

This clonotype was seen a handful of times. The chain has TRBV20-1 and TRBJ1-4; 7 nucleotides align to TRBD1. There are 11 residues in the CDR3. CDR1 is DFQATT, CDR2 SNEGSKA, per germline (reference sequence). Trimming cost V 5 bases and J 8 bases; bases outside gene matches: 2. CDR3 region: CSARQGEKLFF. The CDR3 DNA reads as TGCAGTGCTCGACAGGGAGAAAAACTGTTTTTT.

This clonotype was observed a few times. CDR3 sequence reads: CASSVQGQGAGSYTF. CDR3 bases: TGCGCCAGCAGCGTCCAGGGACAGGGGGCCGGAAGCTACACCTTC. The chain couples TRBV5-1 to TRBJ1-2; 12 nucleotides line up with TRBD1. The CDR3 is 15 residues long. J was trimmed by 9 bases and V by 4 bases; bases with no gene match: 10. CDR1 is SGHRS and CDR2 is YFSETQ in the germline V gene.

Only a few counts were recorded for this clonotype. The chain recombines TRBV7-2 with TRBJ2-4; no firm D call. The CDR3 sequence is 15 residues long. The germline CDR1 and CDR2 sequences are SGHTA and FQGNSA. V was trimmed by 4 bases and J by 0 bases, leaving 10 bases between them. The CDR3 region has the DNA TGTGCCAGCAGCTCCCTGACAAAAGCCAAAAACATTCAGTACTTC. Protein sequence: CASSSLTKAKNIQYF.

This clonotype showed up many times. This CDR3 is CASSPRTVNTGELFF. In nucleotides, the CDR3 is TGTGCCAGCAGCCCACGGACGGTGAACACCGGGGAGCTGTTTTTT. J is TRBJ2-2 and V is TRBV7-9, with D hard to call. The V gene's germline CDR1 is SEHNR and CDR2 FQNEAQ (reference sequence). The CDR3 totals 15 residues. V lost 5 bases and J lost 1, with 11 bases in between.

This clonotype was detected a few times. The chain employs TRBV6-1 and TRBJ1-1; 7 bases agree with TRBD1. The CDR3 consists of 15 residues. CDR1 MNHNS and CDR2 SASEGT come from the germline V gene. J lost 3 bases, V lost 6 bases, and 10 bases had no gene match. The CDR3 region has the DNA TGTGCCAGCAGCCAGACAGGGTTAATTTACACTGAAGCTTTCTTT. This encodes CASSQTGLIYTEAFF.